Listed below are T cell receptor beta chains from one sample, sequenced in a study of CXCR3-negative and CXCR3-positive naive CD8 T cells. TCRdb re-called the 5' RACE reads, yielding one record per CDR3 amino acid sequence without DNA. The sample totals 84,000 or so distinct CDR3 sequences. The sample consisted of naive CXCR3+ CD8+ T cells from blood. These receptors came from a human donor in good health. Some clones in this sample may be carry-over from other donors' samples. The CDR3 runs from the conserved cysteine through the conserved F or W. The order of the fields is J gene, V gene, CDR3 protein.

J: TRBJ2-3; V: TRBV15; CDR3: CATSMDRGSTDTQYF
J: TRBJ2-5; V: TRBV27; CDR3: CASSFSTQLGETQYF
J: TRBJ2-7; V: TRBV11-2; CDR3: CASSSGLAPTYEQYF
J: TRBJ2-7; V: TRBV4-1; CDR3: CASSQLAGGGYEQYF
J: TRBJ2-7; V: TRBV20-1; CDR3: CSARGRASYEQYF
J: TRBJ2-2; V: TRBV19; CDR3: CASLTDTNTGELFF
J: TRBJ1-6; V: TRBV10-2; CDR3: CASSDIRGADNSPLHF
J: TRBJ2-3; V: TRBV5-6; CDR3: CASSFTVGGDGLDTQYF
J: TRBJ2-1; V: TRBV28; CDR3: CASMVATSYNEQFF
J: TRBJ2-7; V: TRBV10-3; CDR3: CAISELGERSYEQYF
J: TRBJ2-7; V: TRBV29-1; CDR3: CSVVTQTYEQYF
J: TRBJ2-3; V: TRBV28; CDR3: CASSTGLVSTDTQYF
J: TRBJ2-7; V: TRBV14; CDR3: CASSTQGSPYEQYF
J: TRBJ2-7; V: TRBV19; CDR3: CASSTGGSNEQYF